Following are 23 T cell receptor beta chains from one sample sequenced in a study of blood T cell repertoires in COVID-19. Sequencing used immunoSEQ multiplex PCR; TCRdb keeps in-frame clones, though not all of them. The data show 50,000 to 70,000 clones, around 77% seen once. Sequenced sample: peripheral blood. These receptors originate from a man aged 55 to 69 with acute or convalescent COVID-19.

This chain uses TRBV7-2 with TRBJ2-1; D may be TRBD2 (6 bases). V was pared by 6 bases and J by 10 bases, with 13 bases between. Looked up from germline, CDR1 is SGHTA and CDR2 is FQGNSA. The CDR3 consists of 12 residues. In DNA, the CDR3 is TGTGCCAGCAGTCTCTATACTAGCGAGCAGTTCTTC. Its protein is CASSLYTSEQFF.

The chain links TRBV28 to TRBJ1-2; the match to TRBD1 covers 12 bases. From germline, CDR1 is MDHEN and CDR2 SYDVKM. The V segment lost 6 bases and the J segment 10 bases; nucleotides outside the gene matches: 21. This CDR3 contains 18 residues. As DNA, the CDR3 is TGTGCCAGCAGCACGACAGATCCGGGACAGGGGGCCGAGAGACCCTACACCTTC. It encodes CASSTTDPGQGAERPYTF.

This chain links TRBV5-1 with TRBJ2-1; 9 positions match TRBD2. The germline V gene encodes CDR1 SGHRS and CDR2 YFSETQ. J was trimmed by 5 bases and V by 0 bases; bases with no gene match: 6. The CDR3 consists of 16 residues. CDR3 loop: CASSLAAGGGHNEQFF. The CDR3, as DNA: TGCGCCAGCAGCTTGGCGGCGGGAGGGGGCCACAATGAGCAGTTCTTC.

The chain joins TRBV18 to TRBJ2-1; TRBD2 aligns across 12 bases. The CDR3 contains 16 residues. Germline values: CDR1 KGHSH, CDR2 LQKENI. The V gene end was trimmed by 4 bases and the J gene end by 5 bases; junction bases not matched to a gene: 6. The CDR3 DNA reads TGTGCCAGCTCACTCACTAGCGGGGGGTTTCACAATGAGCAGTTCTTC. Protein sequence: CASSLTSGGFHNEQFF.

The chain carries TRBV2 and TRBJ1-5; D is ambiguous. CDR3 length: 13 amino acids. Germline loops: CDR1 SNHLY, CDR2 FYNNEI. V gave up 5 bases and J gave up 4 bases, with 9 bases separating them. CDR3 DNA: TGTGCCAGCAGTACCTTCGAGAATCAGCCCCAGCATTTT. It translates to CASSTFENQPQHF. The full variable domain, rest sourced from reference TRBV2 and TRBJ1-5, is EPEVTQTPSHQVTQMGQEVILRCVPISNHLYFYWYRQILGQKVEFLVSFYNNEISEKSEIFDDQFSVERPDGSNFTLKIRSTKLEDSAMYFCASSTFENQPQHFGDGTRLSIL.

V usage is TRBV7-3 and J usage is TRBJ2-7, with a weak D call TRBD1 (6 bases). V was cut by 5 bases and J by 5 bases, with 13 bases left in between. The germline CDR1 and CDR2 sequences are SGHTA and FQGTGA. There are 13 residues in the CDR3. The CDR3 here is CASSIRRGNEQYF. CDR3 nucleotides: TGTGCCAGCAGCATCCGCAGGGGAAACGAGCAGTACTTC.

V gene TRBV30 combines with J gene TRBJ1-2, with D uncertain. The CDR3 totals 15 residues. Germline lookup yields CDR1 GTSNPN and CDR2 SVGIG (reference sequence). The V and J ends lost 3 bases and 1 base respectively, with 15 bases between them. CDR3 protein: CAWSLPEAGNYGYTF. DNA for the CDR3: TGTGCCTGGAGCCTCCCCGAGGCGGGTAACTATGGCTACACCTTC.

The CDR3 loop reads CASSSGTGILETQYF. The CDR3 bases are TGTGCCAGCAGCTCCGGGACAGGGATTTTGGAGACCCAGTACTTC. This chain connects TRBV11-2 to TRBJ2-5, with 9 bases lining up with TRBD1. The CDR3 length is 15 residues. CDR1 and CDR2 from the germline V gene are SGHAT and FQNNGV. The ends lost 4 bases at V and 5 bases at J; junction bases unmatched: 8.

This clone was observed a handful of times. The V and J genes are TRBV4-2 and TRBJ2-7; 13 bases align to TRBD2. The germline V gene has CDR1 LGHNA and CDR2 YNFKEQ. J gave up 1 base and V 5 bases, and 8 bases lay outside the gene matches. The CDR3 contains 17 residues. Written as DNA, the CDR3 is TGTGCCAGCAGCGACCCGGGACTAGCGGGGACATCCTACGAGCAGTACTTC. Protein product: CASSDPGLAGTSYEQYF.

This chain uses TRBV10-3 with TRBJ1-5, with D possibly matching TRBD1 (6 bases). V gave up 6 bases and J gave up 2 bases, with 14 bases separating them. The V gene's germline CDR1 is ENHRY and CDR2 SYGVKD. This CDR3 has 15 amino acids. CDR3 in amino acids: CAISERQAGNQPQHF. The CDR3 coding sequence is TGTGCCATCAGCGAACGACAGGCGGGCAATCAGCCCCAGCATTTT.

V is TRBV7-3 and J is TRBJ1-1; a weak D match, TRBD1 (5 bases). The CDR3 loop spans 13 amino acids. The V end was cut by 1 base, the J end by 6 bases, with 9 bases between. Germline V CDR1 and CDR2: SGHTA, FQGTGA. CDR3 region: CASSLNIGAEAFF. DNA of the CDR3: TGTGCCAGCAGCTTAAATATAGGGGCTGAAGCTTTCTTT.

This clone appeared once. The gene calls are TRBV27 and TRBJ2-3; D might be TRBD2 (7 bases). Trimming took 1 base from V and 2 from J, leaving 31 bases between them. In germline, CDR1 is MNHEY, CDR2 SMNVEV (reference sequence). CDR3 length: 22 residues. CDR3 sequence reads: CASSLLVWEIGGGLSPTDTQYF. The CDR3, as DNA: TGTGCCAGCAGTTTATTAGTTTGGGAAATTGGGGGGGGGCTTTCCCCCACAGATACGCAGTATTTT.

This clone came up a few times. Distinct nucleotide sequences in the sample also encode this CDR3. The chain uses TRBV7-9 and TRBJ1-2; D possibly corresponds to TRBD1 (6 bases). The CDR3 covers 13 residues. The germline gives CDR1 SEHNR, CDR2 FQNEAQ (reference sequence). V shed 3 bases and J shed 2 bases, with 7 bases lying between them. CDR3 coding DNA: TGTGCCAGCAGCTTCCAGGGGAACTATGGCTACACCTTC. This translates into CASSFQGNYGYTF.

This rearrangement joins TRBV5-1 to TRBJ2-3, with 7 bases that match TRBD1. The trim removed 3 bases at V and 3 bases at J, leaving 7 bases unmatched. In germline, CDR1 is SGHRS, CDR2 YFSETQ. CDR3 size: 15 residues. Here the CDR3 reads CASSSFTGETDTQYF. CDR3 DNA: TGCGCCAGCAGCTCCTTTACAGGGGAAACAGATACGCAGTATTTT.

The rearrangement links TRBV9 to TRBJ2-1; 10 nucleotides match TRBD2. Per the germline V gene, CDR1 is SGDLS and CDR2 is YYNGEE. Trimming at V came to 1 base and at J to 6 bases, leaving 4 bases not matched to a gene. CDR3 length equals 15 residues. The CDR3 reads CASSVSSGGVNEQFF. The CDR3 nucleotides read TGTGCCAGCAGCGTATCTAGCGGGGGAGTCAATGAGCAGTTCTTC.

The chain employs TRBV7-8 and TRBJ2-7; 14 nucleotides align to TRBD2. The junction had 6 bases not matched to a gene; V was cut back by 5 bases and J by 6 bases. The CDR3 runs to 15 residues. CDR1 is SGHVS, CDR2 FQNEAQ, per germline. The CDR3 is CASSLGTSGGGEQYF. DNA for the CDR3: TGTGCCAGCAGCCTAGGGACTAGCGGGGGCGGCGAGCAGTACTTC.

The genes are TRBV18 and TRBJ1-3; TRBD1 matches at 7 bases. V gave up 0 bases and J gave up 4 bases; unmatched junction bases: 3. The germline CDR1 and CDR2 sequences are KGHSH and LQKENI. This CDR3 is 15 amino acids long. The DNA of the CDR3 is TGTGCCAGCTCACCACCGACAGGGAGAGGAAACACCATATATTTT. This gives the protein CASSPPTGRGNTIYF.

This rearrangement joins TRBV19 to TRBJ1-5; 12 bases line up with TRBD1. After removal of 4 bases from V and 14 bases from J, the junction contained 3 bases not matched to a gene. The germline V gene encodes CDR1 LNHDA and CDR2 SQIVND (reference sequence). The length of the CDR3 is 12 residues. CDR3 sequence: CASSTGTGGKHF. The CDR3 DNA reads TGTGCCAGTAGTACCGGGACAGGGGGCAAGCATTTT. The variable domain in full, with the rest retrieved from reference TRBV19 and TRBJ1-5, is DGGITQSPKYLFRKEGQNVTLSCEQNLNHDAMYWYRQDPGQGLRLIYYSQIVNDFQKGDIAEGYSVSREKKESFPLTVTSAQKNPTAFYLCASSTGTGGKHFGDGTRLSIL.

The chain couples TRBV11-2 to TRBJ1-3, with D hard to call. V gave up 3 bases and J gave up 0 bases, with 15 bases separating them. CDR3 length: 17 residues. Germline CDR1 reads SGHAT; CDR2 reads FQNNGV. The CDR3 loop is CASSFFVVEGSGNTIYF. The CDR3, as DNA: TGTGCCAGCAGCTTTTTTGTTGTTGAGGGCTCTGGAAACACCATATATTTT. Using reference TRBV11-2 and TRBJ1-3 for the parts outside the CDR3, the full variable domain is EAGVAQSPRYKIIEKRQSVAFWCNPISGHATLYWYQQILGQGPKLLIQFQNNGVVDDSQLPKDRFSAERLKGVDSTLKIQPAKLEDSAVYLCASSFFVVEGSGNTIYFGEGSWLTVV.

The V gene is TRBV7-9, the J gene TRBJ2-7; D unresolved. This CDR3 is built from 14 residues. Germline values: CDR1 SEHNR, CDR2 FQNEAQ (reference sequence). V gave up 5 bases and J gave up 2 bases, with 13 bases separating them. DNA for the CDR3: TGTGCCAGCAGCCCCTCTACTGCCCCCTACGAGCAGTACTTC. It codes for CASSPSTAPYEQYF.

The rearrangement links TRBV9 to TRBJ2-3; D is uncertain. With 0 bases removed from V and 0 bases from J, the gap between germline ends came to 5 bases. The CDR3 is 14 residues long. From germline, CDR1 is SGDLS and CDR2 YYNGEE. The CDR3 bases are TGTGCCAGCAGCGTAGCGAGAAGCACAGATACGCAGTATTTT. Protein: CASSVARSTDTQYF.

The rearrangement links TRBV6-5 to TRBJ2-5; 11 bases map to TRBD1. Germline CDR1 MNHEY, CDR2 SVGAGI. Trimming cost V 6 bases and J 7 bases; bases outside gene matches: 10. CDR3 length: 15 amino acids. The DNA of the CDR3 is TGTGCCAGCAGCACGGGACAGGGGGTTTTAGCGACCCAGTACTTC. This sequence encodes CASSTGQGVLATQYF.

This chain joins TRBV2 and TRBJ1-1; unclear D gene. The ends were cut back, 6 bases at V and 3 bases at J, with 11 bases in the middle. This CDR3 has 13 amino acids. The germline CDR1 and CDR2 sequences are SNHLY and FYNNEI. The CDR3 is CASRGGSYTEAFF. CDR3 bases: TGTGCCAGCAGGGGCGGGTCATACACTGAAGCTTTCTTT.